This T cell receptor (beta chain) appears in the sequencing data of a study of shared clonotypes between healthy human individuals. Sequenced by immunoSEQ multiplex PCR; TCRdb stores in-frame clones only, minus some. The sample yields 2 million to 2.5 million clones, approximately 94% seen once. This CDR3 contains 16 residues. Germline CDR1 reads LNHNV; CDR2 reads YYDKDF (reference sequence). Unmatched junction bases numbered 9, after V lost 3 bases and J lost 4 bases. The receptor's source is a man aged 18 to 29 in good health. The chain employs TRBV15 and TRBJ1-2; TRBD1 matches 9 bases. The sequencing input was naive CD4+ T cells sorted from blood. Subset in this sample: CD45RA+ positively selected. The CDR3 here is CATSRETGGLGYGYTF. In DNA form, the CDR3 reads TGTGCCACCAGCAGGGAAACAGGGGGCCTCGGCTATGGCTACACCTTC. The whole variable domain, filled in from reference TRBV15 and TRBJ1-2, reads DAMVIQNPRYQVTQFGKPVTLSCSQTLNHNVMYWYQQKSSQAPKLLFHYYDKDFNNEADTPDNFQSRRPNTSFCFLDIRSPGLGDTAMYLCATSRETGGLGYGYTFGSGTRLTVV.